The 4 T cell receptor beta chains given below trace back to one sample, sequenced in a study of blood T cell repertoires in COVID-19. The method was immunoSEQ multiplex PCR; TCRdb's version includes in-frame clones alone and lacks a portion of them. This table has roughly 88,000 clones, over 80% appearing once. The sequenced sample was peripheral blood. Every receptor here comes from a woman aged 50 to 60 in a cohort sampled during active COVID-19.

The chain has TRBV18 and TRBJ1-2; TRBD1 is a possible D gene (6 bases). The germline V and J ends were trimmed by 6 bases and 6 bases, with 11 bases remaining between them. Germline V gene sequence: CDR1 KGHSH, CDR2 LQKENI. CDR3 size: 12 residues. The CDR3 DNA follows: TGTGCCAGCTCTCCGCAGGGGCATGGCTACACCTTC. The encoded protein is CASSPQGHGYTF.

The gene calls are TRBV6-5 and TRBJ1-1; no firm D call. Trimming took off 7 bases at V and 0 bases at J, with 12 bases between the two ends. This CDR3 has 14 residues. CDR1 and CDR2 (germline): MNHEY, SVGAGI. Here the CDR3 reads CASMLREMNTEAFF. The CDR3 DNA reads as TGTGCCAGCATGCTACGGGAGATGAACACTGAAGCTTTCTTT.

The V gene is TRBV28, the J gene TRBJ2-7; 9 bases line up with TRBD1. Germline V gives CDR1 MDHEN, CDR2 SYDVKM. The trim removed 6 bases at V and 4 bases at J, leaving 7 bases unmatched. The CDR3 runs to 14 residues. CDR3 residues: CASSLRDRDYEQYF. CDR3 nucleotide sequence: TGTGCCAGCAGCCTCCGGGACAGGGATTACGAGCAGTACTTC.

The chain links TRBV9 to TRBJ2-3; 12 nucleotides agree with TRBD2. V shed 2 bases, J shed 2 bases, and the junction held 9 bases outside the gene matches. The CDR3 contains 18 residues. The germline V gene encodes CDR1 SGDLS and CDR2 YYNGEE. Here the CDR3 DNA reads TGTGCCAGCAGCGTTAAGCAGTCTAGCGGGGGGGTCACAGATACGCAGTATTTT. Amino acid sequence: CASSVKQSSGGVTDTQYF. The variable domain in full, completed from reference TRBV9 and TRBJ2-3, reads DSGVTQTPKHLITATGQRVTLRCSPRSGDLSVYWYQQSLDQGLQFLIQYYNGEERAKGNILERFSAQQFPDLHSELNLSSLELGDSALYFCASSVKQSSGGVTDTQYFGPGTRLTVL.